A single sample is the source of the 9 T cell receptor beta chains below, sequenced in a study of long-term antiretroviral therapy in people with HIV. It was version v3.0 of the immunoSEQ assay that was run at survey level. Sequencing was performed with immunoSEQ multiplex PCR; in TCRdb, only in-frame clones are kept and a portion is missing. The table lists about 20,000 clones, roughly 84% of them singletons. Sample: unsorted PBMCs, taken less than 2.5 years after starting antiretroviral therapy. Receptors originate from a middle-aged man with HIV.

The chain joins TRBV7-9 to TRBJ1-4; no firm D call. CDR1 and CDR2 (germline): SEHNR, FQNEAQ (reference sequence). The V and J ends lost 3 bases and 8 bases respectively, with 16 bases between them. The CDR3 loop spans 15 amino acids. CDR3 amino acids: CASSFAGEAGEKLFF. The CDR3 DNA is TGTGCCAGCAGCTTCGCTGGGGAGGCTGGCGAAAAACTGTTTTTT. Full variable domain (outside the CDR3, taken from reference TRBV7-9 and TRBJ1-4): DTGVSQNPRHKITKRGQNVTFRCDPISEHNRLYWYRQTLGQGPEFLTYFQNEAQLEKSRLLSDRFSAERPKGSFSTLEIQRTEQGDSAMYLCASSFAGEAGEKLFFGSGTQLSVL.

The genes are TRBV7-3 and TRBJ1-2; D is unresolved. The length of the CDR3 is 13 residues. Trimming stripped 5 bases from V and 3 bases from J, with 10 bases between. Germline assignment: CDR1 SGHTA and CDR2 FQGTGA. The chain's CDR3 is CASSPTGDYGYTF. CDR3 DNA: TGTGCCAGCAGCCCAACGGGAGACTATGGCTACACCTTC.

The rearrangement links TRBV11-2 to TRBJ2-5; TRBD2 aligns across 8 bases. The junction had 3 bases not matched to a gene; V was cut back by 2 bases and J by 4 bases. Germline CDR1 reads SGHAT; CDR2 reads FQNNGV. The CDR3 covers 14 residues. This CDR3 is CASSLRGGIETQYF. The CDR3 DNA is TGTGCCAGCAGCTTACGCGGGGGGATAGAGACCCAGTACTTC.

The V call is TRBV13, the J call TRBJ2-1; TRBD2 aligns across 12 bases. This CDR3 has 14 amino acids. The trim removed 7 bases at V and 3 bases at J, leaving 1 base unmatched. The V gene's germline CDR1 is PRHDT and CDR2 FYEKMQ (reference sequence). The CDR3 protein is CASMTSGGYNEQFF. CDR3 nucleotide sequence: TGTGCCAGCATGACTAGCGGGGGCTACAATGAGCAGTTCTTC.

This chain uses TRBV9 with TRBJ2-4; 9 bases line up with TRBD1. V trimming: 3 bases; J trimming: 7 bases; junction bases outside the gene matches: 5. Germline lookup yields CDR1 SGDLS and CDR2 YYNGEE. CDR3 length: 14 residues. The chain's CDR3 is CASSARTGENIQYF. The CDR3 bases are TGTGCCAGCAGCGCCCGGACAGGGGAGAACATTCAGTACTTC.

The chain carries TRBV9 and TRBJ2-5, with TRBD1 identical over 11 bases. Germline trimming cut 3 bases from V and 3 bases from J; bases unmatched to any gene: 4. This CDR3 comprises 15 residues. Germline lookup yields CDR1 SGDLS and CDR2 YYNGEE. The CDR3 sequence is CASSAGQGAEETQYF. The CDR3 nucleotides read TGTGCCAGCAGCGCAGGACAGGGGGCGGAAGAGACCCAGTACTTC. Full variable domain (outside the CDR3, taken from reference TRBV9 and TRBJ2-5): DSGVTQTPKHLITATGQRVTLRCSPRSGDLSVYWYQQSLDQGLQFLIQYYNGEERAKGNILERFSAQQFPDLHSELNLSSLELGDSALYFCASSAGQGAEETQYFGPGTRLLVL.

This chain links TRBV11-2 with TRBJ2-2; D gene uncertain. The V end lost 1 base, the J end lost 5 bases, and 2 bases lay between the germline ends. The germline V gene encodes CDR1 SGHAT and CDR2 FQNNGV. This CDR3 is 12 amino acids long. CDR3: CASSLGTGELFF. DNA of the CDR3: TGTGCCAGCAGCTTAGGTACCGGGGAGCTGTTTTTT.

The chain is built from TRBV5-6 and TRBJ1-5; TRBD1 matches at 11 bases. Germline loops: CDR1 SGHDT, CDR2 YYEEEE. The V and J ends lost 1 base and 6 bases, in that order; junction bases with no gene match: 3. The CDR3 sequence is 15 residues long. CDR3 loop: CASSLWDRGFQPQHF. Written as DNA, the CDR3 is TGTGCCAGCAGCTTGTGGGACAGGGGGTTTCAGCCCCAGCATTTT.

J is TRBJ1-4 and V is TRBV6-5; TRBD1 aligns across 7 bases. The CDR3 covers 15 residues. The trim removed 10 bases at V and 7 bases at J, leaving 15 bases unmatched. The germline gives CDR1 MNHEY, CDR2 SVGAGI. This CDR3 is CATRDGGGSFEKLFF. DNA for the CDR3: TGTGCCACCCGAGATGGAGGGGGCTCGTTTGAAAAACTGTTTTTT.